This is a list of T cell receptor beta chains from one sample in a study of blood T cell repertoires in COVID-19. Sequenced by immunoSEQ multiplex PCR; TCRdb stores in-frame clones only, minus some. The sample contains approximately 250,000 clones, about 91% of which appear only once. The sample comprised PBMCs or T cells enriched from blood (not recorded which). The receptor source for this set is a man aged 40-55 years who had been exposed to COVID-19. The CDR3 runs from the conserved cysteine through the conserved F or W. The order of the fields is V gene, clone size, CDR3 protein. Part of the rows lack a size; the others show once, few, many or a class for expanded clones.

TRBV19 | - | CASSMAGNGELFF
TRBV14 | - | CASSPSYRGFYEQYF
TRBV5-1 | - | CASSLASGLAGYEQYF
TRBV28 | - | CASRSTGRTEAFF
TRBV19 | - | CASSIVFFTENIQYF
TRBV6-4 | - | CASKPEQSSYEQYF
TRBV5-5 | - | CASSSGGASYNEQFF
TRBV19 | - | CASRVPGHLRPLHF
TRBV27 | - | CATGQAYGYTF
TRBV10-3 | - | CAISQDSGRAASSYEQYF
TRBV19 | - | CASRPGQNNEKLFF
TRBV2 | - | CASSALAGGIYEQYF
TRBV27 | - | CASSLSGAASNQPQHF
TRBV27 | - | CASGSVNQPQHF
TRBV18 | - | CASSLLSSGASTDTQYF
TRBV3-1/TRBV3-2 | - | CASSQDSLVGRDTQYF
TRBV6-1 | - | CASSERVAGGPDPYEQYF
TRBV5-6 | - | CASSPSDRGLNSPLHF
TRBV30 | - | CAWNRLAGGRGNEQFF
TRBV5-5 | - | CASNPFDRADRETQYF
TRBV19 | once | CASSIQMNTEAFF
TRBV28 | - | CASSSAGNTIYF
TRBV3-1/TRBV3-2 | once | CASSHELAGASEQFF
TRBV12-5 | - | CASGLSLAGEQFF
TRBV19 | - | CASSKDRVDMGNQPQHF
TRBV28 | - | CASRTGRTDTQYF
TRBV7-9 | - | CASSLSVIKPGLQADF
TRBV7-9 | once | CASSLLQMPTEAFF
TRBV11-2 | - | CASSPNSAGMAGELFF
TRBV3-1/TRBV3-2 | few | CASSQDRRTKQYF
TRBV24-1 | - | CATSVGAQETQYF
TRBV27 | - | CASSPRDSSLAKNIQYF
TRBV9 | - | CASSATGAMAFF
TRBV11-1 | - | CASSWRTGGNTIYF